Below, 19 T cell receptor beta chains from the same sample are listed, as sequenced in a study of patients and donors after allogeneic stem cell transplantation. TCRdb analysed the RT-PCR reads with MiXCR anew, one entry per CDR3 protein. The repertoire holds roughly 30,000 distinct CDR3 sequences, about 6.8% seen once, with just under 35% in the top ten. Material: blood, either unsorted or a sorted T cell fraction (not recorded which). These TCRs come from a human donor who was either an allogeneic HSCT recipient or a stem cell or donor lymphocyte infusion donor (not recorded which). It is not recorded whose cells these are; they may come from a transplant donor.

The CDR3 DNA sequence: TGTGCCAGCAGCTCCCGCGACGGGACTGGAAAAGATACGCAGTATTTT. This gives the protein CASSSRDGTGKDTQYF. The J gene is TRBJ2-3, the V gene TRBV7-3, with D perhaps TRBD2 (6 bases). This CDR3 contains 16 residues. Germline V gives CDR1 SGHTA, CDR2 FQGTGA. The V gene lost 4 bases and the J gene lost 5 bases, with 19 bases spanning the gap.

The sample holds many counts of this clonotype. CDR3 loop: CASSLLAWEGYGYTF. The DNA of the CDR3 is TGTGCCAGCAGTTTGCTGGCGTGGGAAGGCTATGGCTACACCTTC. The chain recombines TRBV28 with TRBJ1-2; D gene unclear. CDR1 and CDR2 (germline): MDHEN, SYDVKM. This CDR3 is built from 15 residues. Between the trimmed V and J ends, which lost 3 bases and 4 bases, there was a span of 15 bases.

This clonotype was seen at least ten times. The rearrangement uses TRBV28 and TRBJ1-1, with 8 bases lining up with TRBD1. There are 15 residues in the CDR3. Germline V gene sequence: CDR1 MDHEN, CDR2 SYDVKM. V was clipped by 6 bases and J by 3 bases; unmatched bases: 9. The CDR3: CASSEPGGKYTEAFF. The CDR3 nucleotides read TGTGCCAGCAGCGAACCAGGGGGCAAGTACACTGAAGCTTTCTTT.

The genes are TRBV6-2 or TRBV6-3 and TRBJ2-2; a possible D gene is TRBD1 (5 bases). In germline, CDR1 is MNHEY, CDR2 SVGEGT. CDR3 length: 14 amino acids. The V end was cut by 3 bases, the J end by 5 bases, with 10 bases between. This chain's CDR3 is CASSYIRETGELFF. In nucleotides, the CDR3 is TGTGCCAGCAGTTATATCAGGGAAACCGGGGAGCTGTTTTTT.

This clonotype showed up many times. The chain employs TRBV20-1 and TRBJ2-5; maybe TRBD2 (6 bases). The CDR3 loop spans 15 amino acids. Deletions cut 6 bases from V and 4 bases from J, with 21 bases between. Per germline, CDR1 DFQATT and CDR2 SNEGSKA (reference sequence). The chain's CDR3 is CSAADGRRARETQYF. CDR3 bases: TGCAGTGCCGCGGATGGCCGGAGGGCCAGAGAGACCCAGTACTTC.

This clonotype was seen many times. The chain employs TRBV29-1 and TRBJ1-6; TRBD1 is a possible D gene (6 bases). The CDR3 loop spans 12 amino acids. V shed 7 bases and J shed 12 bases, with 16 bases lying between them. Germline loops: CDR1 SQVTM, CDR2 ANQGSEA. Here the CDR3 DNA reads TGCAGCGCCAGAGACAGGTGGGGACCCCTCCACTTT. This translates into CSARDRWGPLHF.

By share, this clonotype counts as medium-sized (0.01 to 0.1%). The DNA of the CDR3 is TGTGCCAGCAGCTTATTTGGGAACACTGAAGCTTTCTTT. It yields the protein CASSLFGNTEAFF. This chain connects TRBV7-9 to TRBJ1-1; D not resolved. The V gene's germline CDR1 is SEHNR and CDR2 FQNEAQ (reference sequence). Trimming removed 2 bases at V and 1 base at J, with 5 bases between. This CDR3 is built from 13 residues. Supplemented by reference TRBV7-9 and TRBJ1-1, the full variable domain reads DTGVSQNPRHKITKRGQNVTFRCDPISEHNRLYWYRQTLGQGPEFLTYFQNEAQLEKSRLLSDRFSAERPKGSFSTLEIQRTEQGDSAMYLCASSLFGNTEAFFGQGTRLTVV.

The V gene is TRBV25-1, the J gene TRBJ2-7; the match to TRBD2 covers 7 bases. With V trimmed by 8 bases and J by 2 bases, 3 bases remained unmatched. Germline V CDR1 and CDR2: MGHDK, SYGVNS. The CDR3 extends over 12 amino acids. CDR3 amino acids: CASRGGTYEQYF. The CDR3 DNA sequence: TGTGCCAGCCGCGGGGGAACCTACGAGCAGTACTTC.

This clonotype was seen repeatedly, ten times or more. The rearrangement joins TRBV7-2 to TRBJ2-5; TRBD2 aligns across 7 bases. CDR3 size: 15 residues. The junction had 5 bases not matched to a gene; V was cut back by 2 bases and J by 2 bases. Germline V gene sequence: CDR1 SGHTA, CDR2 FQGNSA. CDR3 sequence: CASSLYREVQETQYF. The CDR3 nucleotides read TGTGCCAGCAGCTTATACCGGGAGGTTCAAGAGACCCAGTACTTC.

This clonotype was counted many times. The chain uses TRBV18 and TRBJ1-1, with TRBD1 matching over 7 bases. Germline V gene sequence: CDR1 KGHSH, CDR2 LQKENI. The CDR3 sequence is 16 residues long. With V trimmed by 4 bases and J by 4 bases, 12 bases remained unmatched. CDR3 DNA sequence: TGTGCCAGCTCACACCTGCCCCGACAGGGAAGCACTGAAGCTTTCTTT. It yields the protein CASSHLPRQGSTEAFF.

This clonotype was counted only a few times. The chain couples TRBV5-4 to TRBJ2-1; D gene uncertain. V was trimmed by 0 bases and J by 5 bases, leaving 12 bases between them. Germline values: CDR1 SGHNT, CDR2 YYREEE (reference sequence). The CDR3 consists of 15 residues. Here the CDR3 reads CASSLDPSMHNEQFF. The CDR3 DNA sequence: TGTGCCAGCAGCTTGGATCCTAGTATGCACAATGAGCAGTTCTTC.

This clonotype was counted at least ten times. The V gene is TRBV25-1, the J gene TRBJ2-3, with TRBD1 identical over 11 bases. The junction had 9 bases not matched to a gene; V was cut back by 4 bases and J by 3 bases. From germline, CDR1 is MGHDK and CDR2 SYGVNS. CDR3 length: 17 residues. The CDR3 loop reads CASSVLPGQGGTDTQYF. The CDR3 DNA reads as TGTGCCAGCAGTGTTTTGCCGGGACAGGGGGGTACAGATACGCAGTATTTT.

There are many counts of this clonotype. The rearrangement links TRBV12-3 or TRBV12-4 to TRBJ2-1, with 7 bases aligning to TRBD2. The CDR3 is 14 residues long. J lost 5 bases, V lost 7 bases, and 8 bases had no gene match. The CDR3 sequence is CASTLRTRDNEQFF. DNA of the CDR3: TGTGCCAGCACCTTGAGGACTAGAGACAATGAGCAGTTCTTC.

Only a few counts were recorded for this clonotype. The V and J genes are TRBV7-9 and TRBJ2-7; D is perhaps TRBD2 (5 bases). Trimming cost V 1 base and J 6 bases, with 10 bases left between them. In germline, CDR1 is SEHNR, CDR2 FQNEAQ (reference sequence). This CDR3 has 13 residues. CDR3 region: CASSLDGVGEQYF. The DNA of the CDR3 is TGTGCCAGCAGCTTAGACGGGGTCGGCGAGCAGTACTTC.

The genes are TRBV7-9 and TRBJ2-7; 9 nucleotides align to TRBD1. V shed 0 bases and J 7 bases; nucleotides not matched to a gene: 7. The CDR3 spans 15 residues. The germline gives CDR1 SEHNR, CDR2 FQNEAQ (reference sequence). The CDR3 DNA follows: TGTGCCAGCAGCTTAGCGTCACAGGGGGCGGGAGAGCAGTACTTC. Amino acids: CASSLASQGAGEQYF.

This clonotype was picked up many times. This chain connects TRBV7-9 to TRBJ2-5; no reliable D call. CDR3 length equals 13 residues. CDR1 is SEHNR, CDR2 FQNEAQ, per germline (reference sequence). V lost 6 bases and J lost 2, with 10 bases in between. In DNA, the CDR3 is TGTGCCAGCAGGATGAGTTGGCAAGAGACCCAGTACTTC. It translates to CASRMSWQETQYF.

In this sample, this clonotype turned up many times. The chain employs TRBV6-5 and TRBJ1-6; no definite D call. Germline loops: CDR1 MNHEY, CDR2 SVGAGI. V lost 2 bases to trimming and J lost 11 bases, with 7 bases between them. This CDR3 region has 12 residues. This chain's CDR3 is CASSYEGPPLHF. The CDR3 coding sequence is TGTGCCAGCAGTTACGAAGGTCCACCCCTCCACTTT.

This clonotype has at least ten counts. The chain combines TRBV27 with TRBJ1-4; no firm D call. Germline loops: CDR1 MNHEY, CDR2 SMNVEV (reference sequence). The V end was cut by 1 base, the J end by 0 bases, with 3 bases between. This CDR3 is built from 14 residues. The CDR3 here is CASSLYATNEKLFF. In DNA, the CDR3 is TGTGCCAGCAGTTTATATGCAACTAATGAAAAACTGTTTTTT. The full variable domain, completed using reference TRBV27 and TRBJ1-4, is EAQVTQNPRYLITVTGKKLTVTCSQNMNHEYMSWYRQDPGLGLRQIYYSMNVEVTDKGDVPEGYKVSRKEKRNFPLILESPSPNQTSLYFCASSLYATNEKLFFGSGTQLSVL.

This chain links TRBV14 with TRBJ1-3, with a possible D match to TRBD1 (6 bases). Looked up from germline, CDR1 is SGHDN and CDR2 is FVKESK. The CDR3 consists of 16 residues. Trimming cost V 1 base and J 0 bases, with 10 bases left between them. The CDR3 sequence: CASSQVGASSGNTIYF. CDR3 DNA: TGTGCCAGCAGCCAAGTGGGGGCGAGCTCTGGAAACACCATATATTTT.